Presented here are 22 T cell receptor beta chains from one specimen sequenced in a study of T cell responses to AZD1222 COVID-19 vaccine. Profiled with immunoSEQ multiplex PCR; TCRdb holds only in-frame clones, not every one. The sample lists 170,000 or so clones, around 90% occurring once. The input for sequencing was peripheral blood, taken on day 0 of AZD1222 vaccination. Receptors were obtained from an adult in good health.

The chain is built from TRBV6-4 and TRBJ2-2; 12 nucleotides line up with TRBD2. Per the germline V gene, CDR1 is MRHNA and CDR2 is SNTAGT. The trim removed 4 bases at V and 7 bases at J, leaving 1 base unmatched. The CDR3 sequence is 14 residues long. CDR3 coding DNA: TGTGCCAGCAGTGGACTAGCGGGAGTCGGGGAGCTGTTTTTT. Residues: CASSGLAGVGELFF.

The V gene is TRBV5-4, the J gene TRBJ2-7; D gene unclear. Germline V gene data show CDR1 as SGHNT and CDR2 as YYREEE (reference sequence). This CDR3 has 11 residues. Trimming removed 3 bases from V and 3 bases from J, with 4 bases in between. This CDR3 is CASSSHYEQYF. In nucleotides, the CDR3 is TGTGCCAGCAGCTCCCACTACGAGCAGTACTTC. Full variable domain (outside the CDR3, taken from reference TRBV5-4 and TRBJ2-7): ETGVTQSPTHLIKTRGQQVTLRCSSQSGHNTVSWYQQALGQGPQFIFQYYREEENGRGNFPPRFSGLQFPNYSSELNVNALELDDSALYLCASSSHYEQYFGPGTRLTVT.

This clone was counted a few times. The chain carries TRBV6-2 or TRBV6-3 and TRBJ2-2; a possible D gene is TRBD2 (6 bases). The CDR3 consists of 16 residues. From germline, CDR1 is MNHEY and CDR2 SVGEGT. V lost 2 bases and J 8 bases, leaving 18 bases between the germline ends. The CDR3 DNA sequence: TGTGCCAGCAGTTACGCGGGGTTCCCTCCAGCGGGGGAGCTGTTTTTT. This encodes CASSYAGFPPAGELFF.

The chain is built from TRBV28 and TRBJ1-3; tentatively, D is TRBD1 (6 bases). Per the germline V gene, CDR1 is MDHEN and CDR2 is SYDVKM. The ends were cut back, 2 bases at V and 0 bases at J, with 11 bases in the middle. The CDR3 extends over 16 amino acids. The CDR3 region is CASSLVGQHSGNTIYF. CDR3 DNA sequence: TGTGCCAGCAGTTTAGTTGGACAGCACTCTGGAAACACCATATATTTT.

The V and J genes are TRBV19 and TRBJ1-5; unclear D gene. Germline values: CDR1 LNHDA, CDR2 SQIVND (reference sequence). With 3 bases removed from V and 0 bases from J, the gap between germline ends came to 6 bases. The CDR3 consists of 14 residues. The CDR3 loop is CASSIRLSNQPQHF. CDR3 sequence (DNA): TGTGCCAGTAGTATCAGACTTAGCAATCAGCCCCAGCATTTT.

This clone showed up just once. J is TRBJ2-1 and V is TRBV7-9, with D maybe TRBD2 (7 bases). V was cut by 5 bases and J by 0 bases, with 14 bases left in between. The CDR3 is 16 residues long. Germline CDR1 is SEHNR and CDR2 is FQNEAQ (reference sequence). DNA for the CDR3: TGTGCCAGCAGCCCTGGCGGGGGCGGCTCCTACAATGAGCAGTTCTTC. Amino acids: CASSPGGGGSYNEQFF.

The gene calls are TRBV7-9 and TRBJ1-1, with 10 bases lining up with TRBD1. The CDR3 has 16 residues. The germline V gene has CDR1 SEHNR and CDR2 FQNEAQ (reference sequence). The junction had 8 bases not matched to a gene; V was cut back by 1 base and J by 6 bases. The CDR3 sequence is CASSLDADRGFAEAFF. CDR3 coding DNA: TGTGCCAGCAGCTTAGATGCGGACAGGGGGTTCGCTGAAGCTTTCTTT.

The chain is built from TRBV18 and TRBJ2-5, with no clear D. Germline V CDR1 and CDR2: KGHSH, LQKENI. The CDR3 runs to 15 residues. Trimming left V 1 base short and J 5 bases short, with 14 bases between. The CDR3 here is CASSPQGTKSETQYF. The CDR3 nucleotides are TGTGCCAGCTCACCACAGGGAACCAAGAGCGAGACCCAGTACTTC.

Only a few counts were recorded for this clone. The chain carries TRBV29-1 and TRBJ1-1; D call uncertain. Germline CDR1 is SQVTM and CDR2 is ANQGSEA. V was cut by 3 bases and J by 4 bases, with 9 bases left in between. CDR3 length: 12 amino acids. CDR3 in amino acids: CSVDTGPTEAFF. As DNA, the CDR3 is TGCAGCGTTGACACCGGGCCCACTGAAGCTTTCTTT. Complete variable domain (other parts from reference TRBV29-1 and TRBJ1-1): SAVISQKPSRDICQRGTSLTIQCQVDSQVTMMFWYRQQPGQSLTLIATANQGSEATYESGFVIDKFPISRPNLTFSTLTVSNMSPEDSSIYLCSVDTGPTEAFFGQGTRLTVV.

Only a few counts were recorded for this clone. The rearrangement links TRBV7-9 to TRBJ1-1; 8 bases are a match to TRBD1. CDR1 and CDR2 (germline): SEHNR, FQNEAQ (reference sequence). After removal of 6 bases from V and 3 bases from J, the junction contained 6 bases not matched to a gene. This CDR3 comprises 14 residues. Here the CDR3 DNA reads TGTGCCAGCAGATACACAGGGGGGGACACTGAAGCTTTCTTT. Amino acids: CASRYTGGDTEAFF. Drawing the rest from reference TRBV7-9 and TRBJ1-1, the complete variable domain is DTGVSQNPRHKITKRGQNVTFRCDPISEHNRLYWYRQTLGQGPEFLTYFQNEAQLEKSRLLSDRFSAERPKGSFSTLEIQRTEQGDSAMYLCASRYTGGDTEAFFGQGTRLTVV.

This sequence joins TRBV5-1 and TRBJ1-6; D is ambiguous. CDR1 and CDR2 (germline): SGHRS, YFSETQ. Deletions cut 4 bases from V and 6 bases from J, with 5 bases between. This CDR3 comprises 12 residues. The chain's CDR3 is CASSELNSPLHF. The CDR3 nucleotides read TGCGCCAGCAGCGAGCTTAATTCACCCCTCCACTTT.

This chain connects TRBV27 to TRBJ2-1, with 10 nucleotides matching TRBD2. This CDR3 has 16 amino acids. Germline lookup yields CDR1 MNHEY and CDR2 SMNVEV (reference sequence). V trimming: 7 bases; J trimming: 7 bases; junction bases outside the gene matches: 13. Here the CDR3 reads CASIQTGTSVSNEQFF. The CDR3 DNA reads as TGTGCCAGCATCCAAACCGGGACTAGCGTTAGTAATGAGCAGTTCTTC.

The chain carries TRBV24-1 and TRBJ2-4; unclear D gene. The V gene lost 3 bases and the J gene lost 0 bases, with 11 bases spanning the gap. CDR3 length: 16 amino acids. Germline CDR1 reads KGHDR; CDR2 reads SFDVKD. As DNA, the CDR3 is TGTGCCACCAGTGATATGTCAGCGCTAGCCAAAAACATTCAGTACTTC. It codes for CATSDMSALAKNIQYF.

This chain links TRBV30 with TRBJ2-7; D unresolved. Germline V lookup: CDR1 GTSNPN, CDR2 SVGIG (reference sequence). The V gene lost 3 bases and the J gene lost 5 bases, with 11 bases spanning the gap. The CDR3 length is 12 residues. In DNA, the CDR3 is TGTGCCTGGAGCCGGATGGGGAACGAGCAGTACTTC. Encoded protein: CAWSRMGNEQYF.

The DNA for the CDR3 is TGTGCCAGCTCACCATACGGGCTCCCGGCCGGGGAGCTGTTTTTT. This gives the protein CASSPYGLPAGELFF. The V call is TRBV18, the J call TRBJ2-2; D is undetermined. V lost 2 bases, J lost 6 bases, and 13 bases lay in between. This CDR3 has 15 residues. CDR1 and CDR2 (germline): KGHSH, LQKENI.

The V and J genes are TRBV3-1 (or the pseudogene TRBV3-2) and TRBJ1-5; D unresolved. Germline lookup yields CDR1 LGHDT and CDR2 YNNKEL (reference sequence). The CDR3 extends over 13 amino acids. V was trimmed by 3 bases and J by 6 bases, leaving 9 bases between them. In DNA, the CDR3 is TGTGCCAGCAGCCAGGGTTCGGGTCAGCCCCAGCATTTT. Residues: CASSQGSGQPQHF.

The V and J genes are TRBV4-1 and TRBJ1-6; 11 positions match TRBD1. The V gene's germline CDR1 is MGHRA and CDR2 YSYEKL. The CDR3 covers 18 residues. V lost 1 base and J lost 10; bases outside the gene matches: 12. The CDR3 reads CASSQGSIRTGGGSPLHF. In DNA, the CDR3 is TGCGCCAGCAGCCAAGGGTCAATCAGGACAGGGGGCGGATCACCCCTCCACTTT.

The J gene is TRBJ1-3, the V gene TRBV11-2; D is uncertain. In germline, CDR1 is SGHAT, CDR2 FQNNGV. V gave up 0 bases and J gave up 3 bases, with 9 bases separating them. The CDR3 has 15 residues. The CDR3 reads CASSLDKAGGNTIYF. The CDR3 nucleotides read TGTGCCAGCAGCTTAGATAAGGCCGGTGGAAACACCATATATTTT.

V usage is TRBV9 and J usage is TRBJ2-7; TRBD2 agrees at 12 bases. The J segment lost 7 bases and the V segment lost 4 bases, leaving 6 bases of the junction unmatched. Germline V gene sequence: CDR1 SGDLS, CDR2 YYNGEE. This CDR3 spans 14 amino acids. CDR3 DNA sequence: TGTGCCAGCAGCTCAACTGGACTAGCGGGAGAGCAGTACTTC. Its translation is CASSSTGLAGEQYF.

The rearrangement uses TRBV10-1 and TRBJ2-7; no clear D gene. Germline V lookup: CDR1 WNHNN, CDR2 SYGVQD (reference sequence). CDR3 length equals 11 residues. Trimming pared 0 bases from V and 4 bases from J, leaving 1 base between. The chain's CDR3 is CASSESYEQYF. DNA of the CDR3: TGCGCCAGCAGTGAGTCATACGAGCAGTACTTC.

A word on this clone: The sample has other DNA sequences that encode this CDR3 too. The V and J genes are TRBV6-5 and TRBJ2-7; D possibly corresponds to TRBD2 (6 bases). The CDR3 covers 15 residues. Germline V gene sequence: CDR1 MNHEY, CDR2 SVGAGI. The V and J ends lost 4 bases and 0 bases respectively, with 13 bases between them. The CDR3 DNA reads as TGTGCCAGCAGTTCCACCGGGACTGCCTCCTACGAGCAGTACTTC. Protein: CASSSTGTASYEQYF.

The DNA for the CDR3 is TGTGCCAGCAGCTCACAGGGTGGAAACACCATATATTTT. Amino acids: CASSSQGGNTIYF. The chain combines TRBV11-2 with TRBJ1-3; weak D call: TRBD1 (6 bases). CDR3 length equals 13 residues. The ends were cut back, 4 bases at V and 3 bases at J, with 7 bases in the middle. Germline CDR1 reads SGHAT; CDR2 reads FQNNGV. Drawing the rest from reference TRBV11-2 and TRBJ1-3, the complete variable domain is EAGVAQSPRYKIIEKRQSVAFWCNPISGHATLYWYQQILGQGPKLLIQFQNNGVVDDSQLPKDRFSAERLKGVDSTLKIQPAKLEDSAVYLCASSSQGGNTIYFGEGSWLTVV.